Each of the 31 T cell receptor beta chains below was sequenced from the same sample in a study of CXCR3-negative and CXCR3-positive naive CD8 T cells (dated by TCRdb to about 2019). The antigens for these receptors are not known. Sequencing was performed on a NextSeq 550. The Human TCR Profiling Kit (MiLaboratory) was used to make UMI-labeled 5' RACE TRB cDNA libraries. Reprocessed by TCRdb, the reads give a single entry per CDR3 protein sequence, without DNA. The sample table holds over 150,000 distinct CDR3 sequences. About 0.48% of the sample rests with the top ten. Summary of the overall study and its limitations: Compared with CXCR3-negative naive cells, CXCR3-positive naive cells had TRB CDR3s with higher hydrophobicity (lower Kidera factor 4), lower energy, and higher strength and volume indices.

The sequencing sample was made of naive CXCR3+ CD8+ T cells from blood. Interpreted using the paper, the cell subset or site label stands for: CD45RO-CCR7+CD27+CD95- naive CD8+ T cells expressing CXCR3 (TNR3+). These TCRs come from a human donor in good health. Some clones in this sample may be carry-over from other donors' samples.

The chain joins TRBV7-9 to TRBJ2-3; TCRdb selects TRBD1, and the lack of DNA leaves this call unchecked. The CDR3 extends over 16 amino acids. Germline CDR1 reads SEHNR; CDR2 reads FQNEAQ (reference sequence). The CDR3 loop reads CASSLLEGRGTDTQYF.

The chain couples TRBV19 to TRBJ1-5; TCRdb's D call of TRBD1 is untestable without DNA. CDR3 length equals 15 residues. Germline V gene lookup returns CDR1 LNHDA and CDR2 SQIVND (reference sequence). This chain's CDR3 is CASIPTDRGNQPQHF. The complete variable domain, with remaining parts taken from reference TRBV19 and TRBJ1-5, reads DGGITQSPKYLFRKEGQNVTLSCEQNLNHDAMYWYRQDPGQGLRLIYYSQIVNDFQKGDIAEGYSVSREKKESFPLTVTSAQKNPTAFYLCASIPTDRGNQPQHFGDGTRLSIL.

The chain uses TRBV29-1 and TRBJ2-5; TCRdb returns TRBD2, unconfirmable since there is no DNA. The germline V gene encodes CDR1 SQVTM and CDR2 ANQGSEA. The CDR3 has 14 residues. The chain's CDR3 is CSVAPRGEGETQYF. Supplemented by reference TRBV29-1 and TRBJ2-5, the full variable domain reads SAVISQKPSRDICQRGTSLTIQCQVDSQVTMMFWYRQQPGQSLTLIATANQGSEATYESGFVIDKFPISRPNLTFSTLTVSNMSPEDSSIYLCSVAPRGEGETQYFGPGTRLLVL.

This rearrangement joins TRBV21-1 to TRBJ1-5; TCRdb's D gene call, TRBD1, goes unchecked for lack of DNA. TRBV21-1 is a known pseudogene. The CDR3 has 17 amino acids. CDR3 loop: CASSKVGGSYSNQPQHF.

This sequence joins TRBV7-9 and TRBJ2-2; TCRdb names TRBD1, which stays unverified in the absence of DNA. Germline assignment: CDR1 SEHNR and CDR2 FQNEAQ (reference sequence). CDR3 length: 17 residues. The chain's CDR3 is CASSPPTGTDATGELFF.

J is TRBJ2-7 and V is TRBV29-1; checking the TCRdb D call of TRBD1 is not possible without DNA. This CDR3 contains 14 residues. CDR1 and CDR2 from the germline V gene are SQVTM and ANQGSEA. The CDR3 here is CSVEGIRGAYEQYF.

The genes are TRBV15 and TRBJ2-2; the D call of TRBD2 rests on TCRdb alone, since no DNA is present to check it. There are 14 residues in the CDR3. Germline V CDR1 and CDR2: LNHNV, YYDKDF (reference sequence). The CDR3 reads CATEAEPNTGELFF.

The genes are TRBV4-3 and TRBJ2-2; TCRdb returns TRBD2, unconfirmable since there is no DNA. CDR1 and CDR2 (germline): LGHNA, YSLEER. CDR3 length equals 18 residues. This CDR3 reads CASSQDSRAVAFTGELFF.

This chain joins TRBV4-3 and TRBJ2-7; TCRdb lists TRBD2, though no DNA is available to test this call. This CDR3 contains 16 residues. Germline V gene lookup returns CDR1 LGHNA and CDR2 YSLEER. The CDR3 spells CASSQDRSGAGYEQYF.

The rearrangement links TRBV30 to TRBJ1-1. Germline CDR1 GTSNPN, CDR2 SVGIG (reference sequence). The length of the CDR3 is 13 residues. CDR3 sequence: CAWRIGTTSEAFF.

The genes are TRBV4-2 and TRBJ2-1; without DNA, the TCRdb call of TRBD2 cannot be checked. Per the germline V gene, CDR1 is LGHNA and CDR2 is YNFKEQ. The CDR3 loop spans 15 amino acids. CDR3 sequence: CASSQDLLSGNEQFF.

The chain recombines TRBV6-4 with TRBJ2-3; TCRdb's D call of TRBD1 is untestable without DNA. Germline V gene sequence: CDR1 MRHNA, CDR2 SNTAGT. The CDR3 sequence is 15 residues long. CDR3: CASSDDSGATDTQYF.

The rearrangement links TRBV7-9 to TRBJ2-7; the D gene TCRdb calls, TRBD2, cannot be checked with no DNA. CDR1 is SEHNR and CDR2 is FQNEAQ in the germline V gene (reference sequence). This CDR3 has 15 residues. CDR3: CASSPPWAGVGEQYF. The full variable domain, its missing parts supplied by reference TRBV7-9 and TRBJ2-7, is DTGVSQNPRHKITKRGQNVTFRCDPISEHNRLYWYRQTLGQGPEFLTYFQNEAQLEKSRLLSDRFSAERPKGSFSTLEIQRTEQGDSAMYLCASSPPWAGVGEQYFGPGTRLTVT.

The genes are TRBV7-2 and TRBJ2-7; TCRdb returns TRBD1, unconfirmable since there is no DNA. The CDR3 has 19 residues. Germline CDR1 reads SGHTA; CDR2 reads FQGNSA. CDR3 sequence: CASSPVRLAARGLSYEQYF.

This rearrangement joins TRBV7-9 to TRBJ2-7. The germline V gene encodes CDR1 SEHNR and CDR2 FQNEAQ (reference sequence). The CDR3 has 13 amino acids. This CDR3 reads CASSYATSYEQYF.

This sequence joins TRBV13 and TRBJ1-6; TCRdb lists TRBD1, though no DNA is available to test this call. Per the germline V gene, CDR1 is PRHDT and CDR2 is FYEKMQ (reference sequence). This CDR3 region has 16 residues. The CDR3 loop reads CASSQGGSSYNSPLHF. The entire variable domain, with the rest obtained from reference TRBV13 and TRBJ1-6, is as follows: AAGVIQSPRHLIKEKRETATLKCYPIPRHDTVYWYQQGPGQDPQFLISFYEKMQSDKGSIPDRFSAQQFSDYHSELNMSSLELGDSALYFCASSQGGSSYNSPLHFGNGTRLTVT.

The CDR3 region is CASSAGLSGELFF. The chain is built from TRBV7-2 and TRBJ2-2. Germline CDR1 SGHTA, CDR2 FQGNSA. The length of the CDR3 is 13 residues.

The genes are TRBV2 and TRBJ2-1; TCRdb's D call of TRBD1 is untestable without DNA. This CDR3 region has 15 residues. CDR1 and CDR2 from the germline V gene are SNHLY and FYNNEI. CDR3 protein: CASSDFPGGYNEQFF. The whole variable domain, remainder taken from reference TRBV2 and TRBJ2-1, is EPEVTQTPSHQVTQMGQEVILRCVPISNHLYFYWYRQILGQKVEFLVSFYNNEISEKSEIFDDQFSVERPDGSNFTLKIRSTKLEDSAMYFCASSDFPGGYNEQFFGPGTRLTVL.

The rearrangement links TRBV4-1 to TRBJ2-1; the D call of TRBD2 rests on TCRdb alone, since no DNA is present to check it. The CDR3 is 16 amino acids. CDR1 and CDR2 from the germline V gene are MGHRA and YSYEKL. The CDR3 sequence: CASSQVTPGTYDEQFF.

The rearrangement uses TRBV29-1 and TRBJ2-2. The CDR3 has 13 residues. CDR1 is SQVTM, CDR2 ANQGSEA, per germline. The CDR3 protein is CSVWAANTGELFF.

This chain connects TRBV12-3 or TRBV12-4 to TRBJ2-2; TCRdb lists TRBD2, though no DNA is available to test this call. The CDR3 length is 15 residues. CDR3 protein: CASSWLGAGTGELFF.

V usage is TRBV28 and J usage is TRBJ2-7; TCRdb calls TRBD1, which cannot be checked without DNA. Germline values: CDR1 MDHEN, CDR2 SYDVKM. This CDR3 region has 14 residues. Here the CDR3 reads CASSWAGMSYEQYF.

This chain uses TRBV20-1 with TRBJ2-1; TCRdb outputs TRBD2, but without DNA this stays unchecked. Germline CDR1 and CDR2: DFQATT and SNEGSKA (reference sequence). The CDR3 runs to 14 residues. CDR3 in amino acids: CSARSRASYNEQFF.

J is TRBJ1-1 and V is TRBV12-3 or TRBV12-4; TCRdb gives TRBD1 as the D gene, but with no DNA this cannot be confirmed. The CDR3 contains 15 residues. The CDR3 protein is CASSVGVGRGTEAFF.

The V and J genes are TRBV20-1 and TRBJ2-1; the TCRdb call, TRBD1, lacks DNA for checking. The CDR3 has 17 amino acids. CDR1 is DFQATT, CDR2 SNEGSKA, per germline (reference sequence). This CDR3 is CSAREGQGQGTYNEQFF.

The chain is built from TRBV18 and TRBJ1-4; TCRdb picks TRBD1, but there is no DNA to check that call. CDR1 and CDR2 from the germline V gene are KGHSH and LQKENI. The CDR3 sequence is 15 residues long. The CDR3 region is CVSSPTGDVGEKLFF.

The chain is built from TRBV13 and TRBJ2-3; absent DNA, TCRdb's TRBD2 call cannot be checked. Germline-derived CDR1 and CDR2 are PRHDT and FYEKMQ (reference sequence). This CDR3 is built from 15 residues. The CDR3 reads CASLGQAGATDTQYF.

The V call is TRBV10-3, the J call TRBJ1-1; the TCRdb call, TRBD1, lacks DNA for checking. The CDR3 length is 12 residues. CDR1 is ENHRY and CDR2 is SYGVKD in the germline V gene. CDR3: CAIRRGDTEAFF.

CDR3 amino acids: CASSMGQGHEQYF. This sequence joins TRBV12-3 or TRBV12-4 and TRBJ2-7; TCRdb selects TRBD1, and the lack of DNA leaves this call unchecked. The CDR3 contains 13 residues.

The CDR3 region is CASSGPGLAHSYNEQFF. The chain links TRBV9 to TRBJ2-1; TCRdb selects TRBD2, and the lack of DNA leaves this call unchecked. The CDR3 length is 17 residues. Germline V gene data show CDR1 as SGDLS and CDR2 as YYNGEE.

The chain recombines TRBV29-1 with TRBJ2-1. This CDR3 is 13 amino acids long. Germline CDR1 reads SQVTM; CDR2 reads ANQGSEA. The CDR3 is CSVEEQTNNEQFF.